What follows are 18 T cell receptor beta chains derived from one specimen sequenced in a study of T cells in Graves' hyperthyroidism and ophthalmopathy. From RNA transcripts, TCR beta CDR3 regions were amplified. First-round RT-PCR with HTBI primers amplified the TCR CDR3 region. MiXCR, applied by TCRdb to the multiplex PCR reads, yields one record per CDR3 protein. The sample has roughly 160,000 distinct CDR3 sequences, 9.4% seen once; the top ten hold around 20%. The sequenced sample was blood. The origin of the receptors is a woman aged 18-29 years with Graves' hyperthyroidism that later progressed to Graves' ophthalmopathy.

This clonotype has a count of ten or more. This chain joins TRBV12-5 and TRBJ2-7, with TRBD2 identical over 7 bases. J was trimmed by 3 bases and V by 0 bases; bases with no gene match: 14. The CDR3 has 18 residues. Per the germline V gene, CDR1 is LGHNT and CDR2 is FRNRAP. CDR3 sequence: CASGLVSRGLADYYEQYF. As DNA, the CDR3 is TGTGCTAGTGGTTTGGTAAGTAGGGGCCTAGCGGACTACTACGAGCAGTACTTC.

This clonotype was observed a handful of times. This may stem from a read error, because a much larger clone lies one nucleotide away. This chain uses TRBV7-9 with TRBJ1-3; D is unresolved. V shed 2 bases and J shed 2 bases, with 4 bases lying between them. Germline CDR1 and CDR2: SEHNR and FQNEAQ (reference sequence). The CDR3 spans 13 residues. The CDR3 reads CASSLLAGNTIYF. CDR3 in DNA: TGTGCCAGCAGCTTACTGGCTGGAAACACCATATATTTT.

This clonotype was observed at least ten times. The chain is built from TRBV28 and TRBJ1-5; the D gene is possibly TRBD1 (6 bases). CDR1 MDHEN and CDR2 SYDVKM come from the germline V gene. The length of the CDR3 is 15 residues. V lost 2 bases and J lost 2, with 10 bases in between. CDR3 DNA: TGTGCCAGCAGTTTAATCCACAGGGGCAATCAGCCCCAGCATTTT. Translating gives CASSLIHRGNQPQHF.

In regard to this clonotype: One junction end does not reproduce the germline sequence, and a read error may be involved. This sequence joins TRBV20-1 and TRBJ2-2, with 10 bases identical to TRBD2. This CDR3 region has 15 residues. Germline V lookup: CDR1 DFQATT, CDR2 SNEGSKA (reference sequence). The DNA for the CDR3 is TGCAGTGCTGCTGAGCGGGAGGGCCTTGACGGGAAGCTGTTTTTT. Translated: CSAAEREGLDGKLFF.

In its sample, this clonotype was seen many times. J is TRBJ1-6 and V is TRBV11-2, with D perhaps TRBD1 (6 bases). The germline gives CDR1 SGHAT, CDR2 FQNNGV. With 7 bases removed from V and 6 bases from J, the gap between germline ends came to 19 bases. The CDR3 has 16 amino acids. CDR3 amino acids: CASKSLQGGLNSPLHF. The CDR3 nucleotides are TGTGCCAGCAAGTCCCTACAAGGGGGGCTTAATTCACCCCTCCACTTT.

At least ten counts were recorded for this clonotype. CDR3 loop: CASSPRGLRQGWNTDTQYF. The CDR3 nucleotides read TGTGCCAGCAGCCCCCGAGGCTTACGACAGGGATGGAACACAGATACGCAGTATTTT. J is TRBJ2-3 and V is TRBV27; 7 positions match TRBD1. The V segment lost 6 bases and the J segment 2 bases; nucleotides outside the gene matches: 20. This CDR3 has 19 residues. Germline CDR1 reads MNHEY; CDR2 reads SMNVEV (reference sequence).

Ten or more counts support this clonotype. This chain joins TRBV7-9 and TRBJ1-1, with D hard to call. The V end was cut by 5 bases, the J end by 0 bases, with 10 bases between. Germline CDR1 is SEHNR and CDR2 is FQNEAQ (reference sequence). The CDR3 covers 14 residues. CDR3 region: CASSDHKMNTEAFF. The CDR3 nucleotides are TGTGCCAGCAGCGACCATAAGATGAACACTGAAGCTTTCTTT.

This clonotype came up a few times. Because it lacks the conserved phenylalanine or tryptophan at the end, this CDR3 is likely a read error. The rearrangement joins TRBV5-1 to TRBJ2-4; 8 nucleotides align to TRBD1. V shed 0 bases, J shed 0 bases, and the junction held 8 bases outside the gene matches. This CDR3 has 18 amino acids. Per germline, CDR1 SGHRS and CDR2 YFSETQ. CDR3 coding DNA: TGCGCCAGCAGCTTGGTGGCAGGGGGCGGACGAGCCAAAAACATTCAGTACCTC. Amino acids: CASSLVAGGGRAKNIQYL.

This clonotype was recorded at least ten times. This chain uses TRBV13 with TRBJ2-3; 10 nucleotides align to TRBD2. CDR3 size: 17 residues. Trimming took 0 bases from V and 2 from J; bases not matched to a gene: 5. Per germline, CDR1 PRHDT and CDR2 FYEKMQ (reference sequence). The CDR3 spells CASSLGPSGGITDTQYF. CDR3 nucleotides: TGTGCCAGCAGCTTAGGCCCTAGCGGGGGAATCACAGATACGCAGTATTTT.

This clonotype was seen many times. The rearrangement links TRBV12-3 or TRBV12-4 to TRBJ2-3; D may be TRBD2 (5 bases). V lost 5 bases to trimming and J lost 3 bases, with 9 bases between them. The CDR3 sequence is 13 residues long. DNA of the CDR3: TGTGCCAGCAGTCCCCCGGGGACAGATACGCAGTATTTT. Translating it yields CASSPPGTDTQYF.

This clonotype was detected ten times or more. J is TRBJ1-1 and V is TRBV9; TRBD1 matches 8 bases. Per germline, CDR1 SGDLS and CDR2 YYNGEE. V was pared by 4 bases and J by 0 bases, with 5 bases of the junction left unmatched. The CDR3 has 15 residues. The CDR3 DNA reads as TGTGCCAGCAGCTCACTGACAGGGGTGAACACTGAAGCTTTCTTT. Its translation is CASSSLTGVNTEAFF.

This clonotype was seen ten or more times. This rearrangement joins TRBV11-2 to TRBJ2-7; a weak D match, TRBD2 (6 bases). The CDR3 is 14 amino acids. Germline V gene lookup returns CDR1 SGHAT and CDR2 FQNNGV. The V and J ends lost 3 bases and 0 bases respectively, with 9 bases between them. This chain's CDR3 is CASSFRGSSYEQYF. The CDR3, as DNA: TGTGCCAGCAGCTTTCGGGGGAGCTCCTACGAGCAGTACTTC.

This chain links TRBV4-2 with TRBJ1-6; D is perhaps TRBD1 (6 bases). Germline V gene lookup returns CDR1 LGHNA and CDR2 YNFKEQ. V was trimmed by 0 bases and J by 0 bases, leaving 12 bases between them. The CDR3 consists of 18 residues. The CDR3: CASSQDPGQSSYNSPLHF. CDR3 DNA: TGTGCCAGCAGCCAAGATCCCGGACAGAGCTCCTATAATTCACCCCTCCACTTT.

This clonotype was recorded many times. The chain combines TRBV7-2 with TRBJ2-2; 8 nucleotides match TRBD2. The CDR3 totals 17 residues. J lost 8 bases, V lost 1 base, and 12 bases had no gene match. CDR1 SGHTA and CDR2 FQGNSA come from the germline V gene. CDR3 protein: CASSLVGLAERGGELFF. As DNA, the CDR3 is TGTGCCAGCAGCTTAGTTGGACTAGCAGAAAGGGGAGGGGAGCTGTTTTTT.

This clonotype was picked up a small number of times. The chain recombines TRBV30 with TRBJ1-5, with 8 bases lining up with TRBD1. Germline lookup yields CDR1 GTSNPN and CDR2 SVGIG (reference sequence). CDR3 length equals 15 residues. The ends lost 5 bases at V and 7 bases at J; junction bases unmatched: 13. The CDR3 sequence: CAWDSGAGGGQPQHF. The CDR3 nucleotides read TGTGCCTGGGATTCGGGGGCAGGGGGCGGACAGCCCCAGCATTTT.

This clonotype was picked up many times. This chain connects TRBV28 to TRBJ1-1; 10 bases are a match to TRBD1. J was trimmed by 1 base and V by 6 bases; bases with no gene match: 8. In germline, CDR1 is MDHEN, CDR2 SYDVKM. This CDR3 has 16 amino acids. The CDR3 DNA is TGTGCCAGCAGCCGACAGGGGGCGGTGGGGAACACTGAAGCTTTCTTT. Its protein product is CASSRQGAVGNTEAFF.

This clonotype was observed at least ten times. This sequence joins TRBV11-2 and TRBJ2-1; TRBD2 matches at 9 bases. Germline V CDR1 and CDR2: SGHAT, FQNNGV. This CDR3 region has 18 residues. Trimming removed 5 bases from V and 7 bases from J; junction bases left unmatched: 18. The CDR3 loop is CASSTPWGRGGHPNEQFF. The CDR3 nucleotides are TGTGCCAGCAGCACACCATGGGGGCGGGGGGGCCATCCGAATGAGCAGTTCTTC.

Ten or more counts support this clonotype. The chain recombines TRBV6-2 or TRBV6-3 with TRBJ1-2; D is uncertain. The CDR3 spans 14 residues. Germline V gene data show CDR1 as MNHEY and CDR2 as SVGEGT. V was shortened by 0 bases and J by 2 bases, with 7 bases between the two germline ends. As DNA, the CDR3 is TGTGCCAGCAGTTACTCAGGCAGAAACTATGGCTACACCTTC. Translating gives CASSYSGRNYGYTF.